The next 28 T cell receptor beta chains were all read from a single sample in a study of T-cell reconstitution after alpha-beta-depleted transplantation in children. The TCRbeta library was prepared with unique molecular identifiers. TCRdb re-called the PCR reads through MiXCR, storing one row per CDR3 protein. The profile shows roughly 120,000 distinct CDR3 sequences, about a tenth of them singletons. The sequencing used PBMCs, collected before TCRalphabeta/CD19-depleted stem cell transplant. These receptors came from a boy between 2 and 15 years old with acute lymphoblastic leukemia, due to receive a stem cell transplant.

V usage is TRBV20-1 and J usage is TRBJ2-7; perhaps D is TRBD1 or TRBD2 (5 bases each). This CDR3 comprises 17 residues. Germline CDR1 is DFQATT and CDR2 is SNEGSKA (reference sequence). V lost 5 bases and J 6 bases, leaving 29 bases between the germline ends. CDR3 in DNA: TGCAGTGCTTCTTCGAAAGCGGACACCCGCTTTTGGGGCGAGCAGTACTTC. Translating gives CSASSKADTRFWGEQYF.

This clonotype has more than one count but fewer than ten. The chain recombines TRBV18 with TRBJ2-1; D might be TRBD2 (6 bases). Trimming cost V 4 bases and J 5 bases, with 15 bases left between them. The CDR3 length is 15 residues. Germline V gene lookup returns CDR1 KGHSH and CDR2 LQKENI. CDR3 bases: TGTGCCAGCTCACTGATCCCAGCGGGTAACAATGAGCAGTTCTTC. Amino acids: CASSLIPAGNNEQFF.

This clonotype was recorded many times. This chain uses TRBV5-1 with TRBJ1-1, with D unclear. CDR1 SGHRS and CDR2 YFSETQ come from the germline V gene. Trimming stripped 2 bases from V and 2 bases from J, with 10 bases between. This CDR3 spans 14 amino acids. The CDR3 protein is CASSFTTPNTEAFF. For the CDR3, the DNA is TGCGCCAGCAGCTTTACGACACCTAACACTGAAGCTTTCTTT. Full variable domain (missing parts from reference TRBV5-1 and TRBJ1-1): KAGVTQTPRYLIKTRGQQVTLSCSPISGHRSVSWYQQTPGQGLQFLFEYFSETQRNKGNFPGRFSGRQFSNSRSEMNVSTLELGDSALYLCASSFTTPNTEAFFGQGTRLTVV.

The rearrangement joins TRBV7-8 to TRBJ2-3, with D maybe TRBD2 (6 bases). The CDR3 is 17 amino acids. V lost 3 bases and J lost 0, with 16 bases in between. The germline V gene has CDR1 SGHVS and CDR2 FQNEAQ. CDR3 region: CASSFSSGGTSTDTQYF. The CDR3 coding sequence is TGTGCCAGCAGCTTCTCCAGTGGCGGGACTAGCACAGATACGCAGTATTTT.

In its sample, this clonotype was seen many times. Here the CDR3 reads CASSLVPPGTGAYEQYF. In nucleotides, the CDR3 is TGCGCCAGCAGCTTGGTACCCCCCGGGACGGGGGCCTACGAGCAGTACTTC. The chain uses TRBV5-1 and TRBJ2-7; perhaps TRBD2 as D (6 bases). Germline loops: CDR1 SGHRS, CDR2 YFSETQ. Trimming shortened V by 0 bases and J by 2 bases, and 18 bases separated the two germline ends. The CDR3 length is 17 residues.

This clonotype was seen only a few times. CDR3 loop: CASTVSSTDTQYF. CDR3 in DNA: TGTGCCAGCACCGTCTCTTCCACAGATACGCAGTATTTT. The chain is built from TRBV12-3 or TRBV12-4 and TRBJ2-3; no firm D call. The germline V and J ends were trimmed by 7 bases and 2 bases, with 10 bases remaining between them. The CDR3 extends over 13 amino acids.

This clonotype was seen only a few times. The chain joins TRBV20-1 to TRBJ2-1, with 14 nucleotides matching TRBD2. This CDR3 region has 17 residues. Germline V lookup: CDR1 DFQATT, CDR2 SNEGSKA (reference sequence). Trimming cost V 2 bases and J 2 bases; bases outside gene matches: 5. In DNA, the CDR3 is TGCAGTGCTAGAACTATGGGACTAGCGGGAGCCTACAATGAGCAGTTCTTC. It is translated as CSARTMGLAGAYNEQFF.

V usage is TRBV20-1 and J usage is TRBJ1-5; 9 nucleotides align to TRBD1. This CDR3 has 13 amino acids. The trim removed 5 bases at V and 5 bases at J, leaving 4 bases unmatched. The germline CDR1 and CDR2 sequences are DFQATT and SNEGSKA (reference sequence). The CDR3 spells CSAHRGQDQPQHF. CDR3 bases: TGCAGTGCTCACAGGGGGCAGGATCAGCCCCAGCATTTT.

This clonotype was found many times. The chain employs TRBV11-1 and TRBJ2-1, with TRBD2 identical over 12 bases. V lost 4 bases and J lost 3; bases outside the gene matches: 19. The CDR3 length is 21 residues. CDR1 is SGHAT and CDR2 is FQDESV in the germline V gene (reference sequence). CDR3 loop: CASSWDRGDPSGRANYNEQFF. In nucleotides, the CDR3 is TGTGCCAGCAGCTGGGACAGGGGAGACCCTAGCGGGAGGGCCAACTACAATGAGCAGTTCTTC. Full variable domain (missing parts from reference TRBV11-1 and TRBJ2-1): EAEVAQSPRYKITEKSQAVAFWCDPISGHATLYWYRQILGQGPELLVQFQDESVVDDSQLPKDRFSAERLKGVDSTLKIQPAELGDSAMYLCASSWDRGDPSGRANYNEQFFGPGTRLTVL.

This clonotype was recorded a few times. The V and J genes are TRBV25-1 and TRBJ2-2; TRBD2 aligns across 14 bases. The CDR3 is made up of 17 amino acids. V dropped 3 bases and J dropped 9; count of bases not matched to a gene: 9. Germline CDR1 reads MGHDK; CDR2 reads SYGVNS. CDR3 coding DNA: TGTGCCAGCAGTGACTCCGGGACTAGCGGGAGTGTAAGGGAGCTGTTTTTT. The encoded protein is CASSDSGTSGSVRELFF.

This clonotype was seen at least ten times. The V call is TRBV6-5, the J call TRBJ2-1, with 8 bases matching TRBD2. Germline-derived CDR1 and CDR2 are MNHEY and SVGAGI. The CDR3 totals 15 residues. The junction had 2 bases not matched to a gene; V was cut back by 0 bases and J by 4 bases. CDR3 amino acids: CASSYSTSAYNEQFF. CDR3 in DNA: TGTGCCAGCAGTTACTCGACTAGCGCGTACAATGAGCAGTTCTTC.

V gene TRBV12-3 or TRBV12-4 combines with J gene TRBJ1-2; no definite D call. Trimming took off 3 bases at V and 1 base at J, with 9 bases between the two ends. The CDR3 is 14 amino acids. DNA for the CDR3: TGTGCCAGCAGTTTGTACTCTAGTAACTATGGCTACACCTTC. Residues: CASSLYSSNYGYTF.

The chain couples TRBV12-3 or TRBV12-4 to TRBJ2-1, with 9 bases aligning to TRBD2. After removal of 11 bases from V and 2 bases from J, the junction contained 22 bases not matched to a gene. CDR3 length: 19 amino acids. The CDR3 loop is CAFCLIAGDFYIAYNEQFF. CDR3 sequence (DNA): TGTGCCTTCTGTTTAATAGCGGGAGATTTTTATATCGCCTACAATGAGCAGTTCTTC.

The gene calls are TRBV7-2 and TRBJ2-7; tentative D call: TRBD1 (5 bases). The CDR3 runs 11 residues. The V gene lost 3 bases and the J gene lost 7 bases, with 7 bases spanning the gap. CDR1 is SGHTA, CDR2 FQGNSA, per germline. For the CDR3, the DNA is TGTGCCAGCAGCTTTCACAGGGAGCAGTACTTC. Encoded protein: CASSFHREQYF.

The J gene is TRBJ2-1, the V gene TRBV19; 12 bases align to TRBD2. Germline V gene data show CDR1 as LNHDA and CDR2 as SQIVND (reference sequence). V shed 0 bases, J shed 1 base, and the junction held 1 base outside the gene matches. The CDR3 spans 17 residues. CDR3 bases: TGTGCCAGTAGTATAGATCTAGCGGGAGGGTCCTACAATGAGCAGTTCTTC. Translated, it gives CASSIDLAGGSYNEQFF.

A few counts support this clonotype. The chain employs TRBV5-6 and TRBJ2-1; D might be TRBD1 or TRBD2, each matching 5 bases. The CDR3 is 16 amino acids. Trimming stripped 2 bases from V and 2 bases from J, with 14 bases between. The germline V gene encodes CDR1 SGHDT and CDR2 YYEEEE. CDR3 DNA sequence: TGTGCCAGCAGCTTTAAGGGTCAGGGAGCCTACAATGAGCAGTTCTTC. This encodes CASSFKGQGAYNEQFF.

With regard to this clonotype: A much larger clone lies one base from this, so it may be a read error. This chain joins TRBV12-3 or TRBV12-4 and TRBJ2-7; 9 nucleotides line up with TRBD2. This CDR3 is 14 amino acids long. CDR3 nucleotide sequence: TGTGCCGGCAGTTTAGGCGGGAGGGTCGGCGAGCAGTACTTC. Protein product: CAGSLGGRVGEQYF.

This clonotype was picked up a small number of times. The CDR3 reads CSAQGGRGYNEQFF. CDR3 bases: TGCAGCGCTCAGGGGGGGAGGGGCTACAATGAGCAGTTCTTC. The chain joins TRBV29-1 to TRBJ2-1; the D gene could be TRBD1 or TRBD2 (7 bases each). Germline-derived CDR1 and CDR2 are SQVTM and ANQGSEA. Deletions cut 7 bases from V and 3 bases from J, with 16 bases between. This CDR3 is 14 amino acids long.

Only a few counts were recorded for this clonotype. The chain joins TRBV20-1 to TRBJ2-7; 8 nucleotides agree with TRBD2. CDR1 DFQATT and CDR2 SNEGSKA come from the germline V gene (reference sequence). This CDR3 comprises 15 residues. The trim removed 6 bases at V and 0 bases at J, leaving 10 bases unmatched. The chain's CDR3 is CSAMGGGRTSYEQYF. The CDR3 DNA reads TGCAGTGCCATGGGGGGCGGGAGGACCTCCTACGAGCAGTACTTC.

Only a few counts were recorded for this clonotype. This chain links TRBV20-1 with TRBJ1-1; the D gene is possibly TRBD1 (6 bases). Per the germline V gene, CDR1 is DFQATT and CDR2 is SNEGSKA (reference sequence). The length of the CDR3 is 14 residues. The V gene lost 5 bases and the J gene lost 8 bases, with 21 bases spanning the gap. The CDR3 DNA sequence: TGCAGTGCTTCTCAAAGGACAGTCGGAGGAGAAGCTTTCTTT. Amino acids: CSASQRTVGGEAFF.

DNA of the CDR3: TGCGCCAGCAGGGGGGACAGAACCGGGGAGCTGTTTTTT. This translates into CASRGDRTGELFF. The chain joins TRBV5-1 to TRBJ2-2; 7 nucleotides match TRBD1. CDR3 length: 13 amino acids. The germline CDR1 and CDR2 sequences are SGHRS and YFSETQ. The V gene end was trimmed by 5 bases and the J gene end by 5 bases; junction bases not matched to a gene: 3. Combining the CDR3 with reference TRBV5-1 and TRBJ2-2 gives the whole variable domain KAGVTQTPRYLIKTRGQQVTLSCSPISGHRSVSWYQQTPGQGLQFLFEYFSETQRNKGNFPGRFSGRQFSNSRSEMNVSTLELGDSALYLCASRGDRTGELFFGEGSRLTVL.

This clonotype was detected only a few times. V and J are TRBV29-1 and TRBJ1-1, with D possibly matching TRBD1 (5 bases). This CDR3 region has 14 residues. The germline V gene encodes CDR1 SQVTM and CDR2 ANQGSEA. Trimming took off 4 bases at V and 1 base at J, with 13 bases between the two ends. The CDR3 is CSVGGSTGNTEAFF. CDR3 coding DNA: TGCAGCGTTGGAGGATCTACAGGGAACACTGAAGCTTTCTTT.

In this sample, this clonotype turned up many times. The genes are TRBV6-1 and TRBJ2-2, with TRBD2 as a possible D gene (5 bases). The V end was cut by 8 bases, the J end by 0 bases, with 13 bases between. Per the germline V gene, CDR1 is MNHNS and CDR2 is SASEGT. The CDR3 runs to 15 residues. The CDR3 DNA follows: TGTGCCAGCTCCCGCGCGGGCGCGAACACCGGGGAGCTGTTTTTT. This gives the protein CASSRAGANTGELFF.

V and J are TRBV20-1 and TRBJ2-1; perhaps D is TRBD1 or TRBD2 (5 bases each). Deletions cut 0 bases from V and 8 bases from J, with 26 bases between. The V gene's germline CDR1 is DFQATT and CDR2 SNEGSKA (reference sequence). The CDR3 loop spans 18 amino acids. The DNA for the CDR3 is TGCAGTGCTAGAGATCCTGCGGACTTTTCACCCCGGGGCGATGAGCAGTTCTTC. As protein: CSARDPADFSPRGDEQFF.

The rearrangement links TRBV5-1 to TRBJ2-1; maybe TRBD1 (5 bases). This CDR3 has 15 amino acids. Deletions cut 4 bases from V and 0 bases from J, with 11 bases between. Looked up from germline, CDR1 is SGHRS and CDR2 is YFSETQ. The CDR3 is CASSRWTSSYNEQFF. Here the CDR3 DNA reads TGCGCCAGCAGCCGATGGACAAGCTCCTACAATGAGCAGTTCTTC.

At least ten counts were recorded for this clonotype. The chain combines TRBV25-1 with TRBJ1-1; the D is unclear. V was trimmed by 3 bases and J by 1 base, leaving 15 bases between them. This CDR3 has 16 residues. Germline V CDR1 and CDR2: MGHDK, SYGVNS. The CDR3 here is CASSDTHKGGNTEAFF. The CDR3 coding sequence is TGTGCCAGCAGTGACACACACAAGGGAGGGAACACTGAAGCTTTCTTT.

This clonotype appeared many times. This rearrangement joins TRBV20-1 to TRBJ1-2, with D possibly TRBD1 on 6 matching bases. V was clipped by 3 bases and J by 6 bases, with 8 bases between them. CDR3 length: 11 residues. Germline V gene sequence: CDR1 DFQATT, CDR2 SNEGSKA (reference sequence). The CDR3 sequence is CSARGHHGYTF. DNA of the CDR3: TGCAGTGCTAGGGGACACCATGGCTACACCTTC.

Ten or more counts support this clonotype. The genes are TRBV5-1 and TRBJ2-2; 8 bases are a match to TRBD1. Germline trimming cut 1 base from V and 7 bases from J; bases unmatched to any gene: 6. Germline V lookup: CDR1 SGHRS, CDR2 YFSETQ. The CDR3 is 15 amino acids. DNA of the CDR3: TGCGCCAGCAGCTTGATTTCGACAGGGGTCGGGGAGCTGTTTTTT. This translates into CASSLISTGVGELFF. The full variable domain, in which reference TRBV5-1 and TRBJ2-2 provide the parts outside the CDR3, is KAGVTQTPRYLIKTRGQQVTLSCSPISGHRSVSWYQQTPGQGLQFLFEYFSETQRNKGNFPGRFSGRQFSNSRSEMNVSTLELGDSALYLCASSLISTGVGELFFGEGSRLTVL.